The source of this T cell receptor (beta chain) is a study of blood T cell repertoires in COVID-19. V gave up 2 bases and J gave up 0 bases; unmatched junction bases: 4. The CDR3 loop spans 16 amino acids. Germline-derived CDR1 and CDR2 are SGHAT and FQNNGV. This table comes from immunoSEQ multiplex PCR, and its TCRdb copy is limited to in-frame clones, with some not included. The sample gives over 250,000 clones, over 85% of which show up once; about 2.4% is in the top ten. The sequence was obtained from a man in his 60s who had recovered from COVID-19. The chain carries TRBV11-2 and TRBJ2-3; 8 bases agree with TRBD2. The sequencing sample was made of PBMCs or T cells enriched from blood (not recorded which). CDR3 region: CASSLLAGGSTDTQYF. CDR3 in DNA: TGTGCCAGCAGCTTATTGGCGGGAGGAAGCACAGATACGCAGTATTTT.